The 27 T cell receptor beta chains below were found in one sample sequenced in a study of CD8+ T cells in alopecia areata (dated 2018 in TCRdb). Cells from pooled mouse cutaneous lymph nodes were stained for CD4, CD8alpha, NKG2D, NKG2ACE and other markers and then sorted on a BD Influx. Libraries were prepared through the immunoSEQ multiplex PCR assay. For TCR sequencing, RNA was extracted from every sample and reverse transcribed into cDNA to serve as template. Here the immuneACCESS table is served through TCRdb, limited to in-frame sequences with V and J called. Missing clones are a known gap in these copies; in checked studies unresolved V genes cover under half, and the rest lacks a known reason. This sample has 270,000 or so clones in the table, none counted a single time. About 1.2% of the sample comes from the top ten. The sample consisted of CD4+ T cells sorted from a lymph node. The receptors shown here come from a C3H/HeJ mouse with alopecia areata. For this strain, the MHC haplotype is H2-k.

Regarding this clone: Mouse gene names apply. The CDR3 goes on 4 residues after the read ends, and that part is filled in from the germline J gene. The chain recombines TRBV13-1 with TRBJ2-3; 9 nucleotides agree with TRBD2. V was pared by 3 bases and J by 2 bases, with 4 bases of the junction left unmatched. The CDR3 covers 15 residues. Germline lookup yields CDR1 NSHNY and CDR2 SYGAGN. The CDR3 is CASSARDWVAETLYF. The covered CDR3 bases are TGTGCCAGCAGTGCCCGGGACTGGGTTGCAGAA.

Details on this clone: The genes and germline here are from mouse. Sequencing ends 3 residues short of the CDR3 end; the germline J gene provides the rest. The genes are TRBV13-2 and TRBJ1-6; D call uncertain. TRBJ1-6 has ORF status, its function being uncertain. With 5 bases removed from V and 5 bases from J, the gap between germline ends came to 5 bases. Germline V gene sequence: CDR1 NNHNN, CDR2 SYGAGS (reference sequence). CDR3 length: 12 amino acids. This CDR3 reads CASGSNNSPLYF. CDR3 bases read: TGTGCCAGCGGGTCCAATAATTCGCCC.

This clone was seen only a few times. The gene names given are mouse names. The observed sequence ends 4 residues before the CDR3 terminus, with the missing tail filled in from the germline J gene. The V and J genes are TRBV19 and TRBJ2-1; perhaps TRBD1 as D (5 bases). Germline CDR1 FNHDT, CDR2 SITEND (reference sequence). This CDR3 spans 14 amino acids. CDR3 DNA, as far as it was read: TGTGCCAGCAGTATTTGGATGGAGGGGGCT. Translating gives CASSIWMEGA. The full CDR3 protein is CASSIWMEGAEQFF.

The sample holds a few counts of this clone. The germline and genes are mouse ones. The read ends 4 residues before the CDR3 terminus; that terminus is restored from the germline J gene. The chain links TRBV5 to TRBJ2-5, with 9 bases matching TRBD1. Germline loops: CDR1 LGHNA, CDR2 YNLKQL (reference sequence). V was clipped by 0 bases and J by 3 bases; unmatched bases: 4. The CDR3 contains 16 residues. CDR3 sequence reads: CASSQDGGQGQDTQYF. The DNA read from the CDR3 is TGTGCCAGCAGCCAAGATGGGGGACAGGGTCAAGAC.

Details on this clone: Each gene name is a mouse one. The CDR3 extends 4 residues past the end of the read, so its final part is completed from the germline J gene. V usage is TRBV13-2 and J usage is TRBJ2-1; TRBD1 matches at 8 bases. Germline loops: CDR1 NNHNN, CDR2 SYGAGS (reference sequence). This CDR3 comprises 12 residues. The V segment lost 5 bases and the J segment 5 bases; nucleotides outside the gene matches: 0. CDR3 DNA, as far as it was read: TGTGCCAGCGGACAGGGGGATGCT. Its protein product is CASGQGDA. The complete CDR3 sequence is CASGQGDAEQFF.

This clone was recorded a few times. Genes here carry mouse names. Other DNA sequences from this sample encode an identical CDR3 as well. The DNA read from the CDR3 is TGTGCCAGCAGCCAGGGACTGGGGGGTCCCTAT. This encodes CASSQGLGGPY. The full CDR3 sequence reads CASSQGLGGPYEQYF. This rearrangement joins TRBV5 to TRBJ2-7; 12 nucleotides match TRBD2. The CDR3 is cut off 4 residues early in the read; its end comes from the germline J gene. CDR3 size: 15 residues. V shed 3 bases, J shed 2 bases, and the junction held 2 bases outside the gene matches. Germline CDR1 and CDR2: LGHNA and YNLKQL (reference sequence).

This clone has more than one count but fewer than ten. Germline and genes: mouse. The observed sequence ends 4 residues before the CDR3 terminus, with the missing tail filled in from the germline J gene. Within the sample, other DNA sequences also encode this same CDR3. The gene calls are TRBV19 and TRBJ2-3; TRBD1 agrees at 10 bases. The CDR3 runs to 14 residues. Germline CDR1 reads FNHDT; CDR2 reads SITEND (reference sequence). V trimming: 6 bases; J trimming: 0 bases; junction bases outside the gene matches: 1. The CDR3 is CASTDRGSAETLYF. The part of the CDR3 DNA that was read is TGTGCCAGCACGGACAGGGGGAGTGCAGAA. Using reference TRBV19 and TRBJ2-3 for the parts outside the CDR3, the full variable domain is GGIITQTPKFLIGQEGQKLTLKCQQNFNHDTMYWYRQDSGKGLRLIYYSITENDLQKGDLSEGYDASREKKSSFSLTVTSAQKNEMAVFLCASTDRGSAETLYFGSGTRLTVL.

This clone was seen repeatedly, ten times or more. Gene names refer to mouse genes. The covered CDR3 bases are TGTGCCAGCAGCCAAGATGTGGGGGGGTATGCT. Protein sequence: CASSQDVGGYA. The full CDR3 is CASSQDVGGYAEQFF. The V call is TRBV5, the J call TRBJ2-1; TRBD2 matches at 8 bases. The sequence runs out 4 residues before the end of the CDR3; the remainder is reconstructed from the germline J gene. Germline assignment: CDR1 LGHNA and CDR2 YNLKQL (reference sequence). The V segment lost 0 bases and the J segment 4 bases; nucleotides outside the gene matches: 2. This CDR3 contains 15 residues.

A few counts support this clone. Any gene name here is a mouse gene name. The read terminates 4 residues ahead of where the CDR3 ends, so the germline J gene completes it. This chain connects TRBV19 to TRBJ2-2; a possible D gene is TRBD1 (6 bases). The CDR3 consists of 13 residues. Germline V gene lookup returns CDR1 FNHDT and CDR2 SITEND (reference sequence). Trimming pared 5 bases from V and 4 bases from J, leaving 9 bases between. This chain's CDR3 is CASSHRATGQLYF. CDR3 DNA (partial): TGTGCCAGCAGCCACAGGGCCACCGGG. Based on the CDR3 plus reference TRBV19 and TRBJ2-2, the full variable domain is GGIITQTPKFLIGQEGQKLTLKCQQNFNHDTMYWYRQDSGKGLRLIYYSITENDLQKGDLSEGYDASREKKSSFSLTVTSAQKNEMAVFLCASSHRATGQLYFGEGSKLTVL.

This clone was seen a few times. Mouse gene names apply. The CDR3 is cut off 4 residues early in the read; its end comes from the germline J gene. The chain has TRBV5 and TRBJ2-5; 10 positions match TRBD2. The CDR3 length is 16 residues. The V segment lost 2 bases and the J segment 3 bases; nucleotides outside the gene matches: 5. Germline V gene sequence: CDR1 LGHNA, CDR2 YNLKQL (reference sequence). The sequenced CDR3 bases are TGTGCCAGCAGCCAATCCCCGGACTGGGGGCAAGAC. This encodes CASSQSPDWGQD. The full CDR3 reads CASSQSPDWGQDTQYF.

This clone was picked up many times. Any gene name here is a mouse gene name. The read finishes 4 residues shy of the CDR3 end, and the germline J gene is used to complete it. The rearrangement links TRBV31 to TRBJ2-7, with TRBD1 matching 8 bases. Germline-derived CDR1 and CDR2 are GKSSPN and SITVG. The CDR3 consists of 13 residues. Incomplete CDR3 DNA: TGTGCCTGGAGTCTAGACAGGGGAGAT. This sequence encodes CAWSLDRGD. The full CDR3 protein is CAWSLDRGDEQYF.

Turning to this clone: These gene names are mouse names. The read ends 4 residues early relative to the CDR3; the germline J gene fills the gap. The genes are TRBV4 and TRBJ2-2; possible D gene TRBD1, 5 bases. CDR3 size: 14 residues. Germline V gene data show CDR1 as LGHDT and CDR2 as YNNKQL (reference sequence). V was clipped by 3 bases and J by 2 bases, with 7 bases between them. The CDR3 loop reads CASSYAGNTGQLYF. The sequenced part of the CDR3 DNA is TGTGCCAGCAGCTACGCAGGGAACACCGGG.

This clone was seen a few times. Germline and genes: mouse. The part of the CDR3 DNA that was read is TGCACCTGCAGTTCCGGGACAGCTTATAATTCGCCC. Its protein product is CTCSSGTAYNSP. The whole CDR3 protein is CTCSSGTAYNSPLYF. The rearrangement joins TRBV1 to TRBJ1-6, with 7 bases matching TRBD1. The read falls 3 residues short of the CDR3 end, and the missing part is taken from the germline J gene. TRBJ1-6 is noted as an ORF with a role that remains uncertain. Unmatched junction bases numbered 5, after V lost 5 bases and J lost 4 bases. The CDR3 extends over 15 amino acids. Per germline, CDR1 NSQYPW and CDR2 LRSPGD (reference sequence).

This clone came up many times. Gene labels here are mouse ones. The CDR3 goes on 4 residues after the read ends, and that part is filled in from the germline J gene. The same CDR3 also results from other DNA sequences found in this sample. V is TRBV13-2 and J is TRBJ2-7; D gene uncertain. Germline CDR1 and CDR2: NNHNN and SYGAGS (reference sequence). CDR3 length: 11 amino acids. V was pared by 2 bases and J by 3 bases, with 3 bases between. The part of the CDR3 DNA that was read is TGTGCCAGCGGTGACAGCTAT. Residues: CASGDSY. The entire CDR3 protein reads CASGDSYEQYF.

On this clone: The germline and genes are mouse ones. The read ends 3 residues shy of where the CDR3 ends; the end is completed using the germline J gene. The genes are TRBV5 and TRBJ1-6, with 10 bases identical to TRBD1. TRBJ1-6 is known as an ORF, though its function is uncertain. The CDR3 has 15 amino acids. The germline gives CDR1 LGHNA, CDR2 YNLKQL (reference sequence). The trim removed 4 bases at V and 7 bases at J, leaving 4 bases unmatched. CDR3 sequence: CASSPTGGRNSPLYF. The CDR3 bases that were read are TGTGCCAGCAGCCCGACAGGGGGCCGAAATTCGCCC.

Comments on this clone: Mouse germline and gene names are used. The missing CDR3 end, 4 residues past where the read stops, is filled in from the germline J gene. The rearrangement uses TRBV13-1 and TRBJ2-1, with 8 nucleotides matching TRBD2. J was trimmed by 0 bases and V by 1 base; bases with no gene match: 6. The CDR3 is 17 amino acids. The V gene's germline CDR1 is NSHNY and CDR2 SYGAGN. CDR3 sequence reads: CASSDPGLGPNYAEQFF. CDR3 DNA (partial): TGTGCCAGCAGTGATCCCGGACTGGGTCCTAACTATGCT.

Concerning this clone itself: Gene names are mouse gene names. The sequence runs out 4 residues before the end of the CDR3; the remainder is reconstructed from the germline J gene. The same CDR3 can be traced to other DNA sequences in this sample. This chain joins TRBV1 and TRBJ2-5; perhaps TRBD1 as D (6 bases). V was cut by 1 base and J by 3 bases, with 8 bases left in between. This CDR3 is 14 amino acids long. Germline V lookup: CDR1 NSQYPW, CDR2 LRSPGD (reference sequence). Partial CDR3 DNA: TGCACCTGCAGTGCAGCCAGGGGACAAGAC. Translating it yields CTCSAARGQD. The whole CDR3 protein reads CTCSAARGQDTQYF.

This clone occurred a few times. Gene names follow the mouse nomenclature. Read coverage stops 4 residues before the CDR3 terminus; the germline J gene supplies the remainder. The rearrangement links TRBV5 to TRBJ2-2, with 7 bases that match TRBD2. The CDR3 is 15 residues long. V trimming: 3 bases; J trimming: 1 base; junction bases outside the gene matches: 2. Germline CDR1 is LGHNA and CDR2 is YNLKQL (reference sequence). This CDR3 reads CASSHGGRNTGQLYF. The DNA read from the CDR3 is TGTGCCAGCAGCCATGGGGGGAGAAACACCGGG.

As regards this clone: A far larger clone is a single base away, which makes a read error likely. The gene names here belong to mouse. The read ends 4 residues early relative to the CDR3; the germline J gene fills the gap. The same CDR3 is also encoded by other DNA sequences in this sample. The chain employs TRBV19 and TRBJ1-2, with a weak D call TRBD1 (6 bases). The CDR3 has 13 amino acids. The germline V and J ends were trimmed by 4 bases and 1 base, with 8 bases remaining between them. Germline V gene sequence: CDR1 FNHDT, CDR2 SITEND (reference sequence). CDR3 amino acids: CASSQDRNSDYTF. The part of the CDR3 DNA that was read is TGTGCCAGCAGTCAGGACAGAAACTCC.

Of note for this clone: Any gene name here is a mouse gene name. The read terminates 4 residues before the CDR3 end, so the remaining end is supplied by the germline J gene. The chain joins TRBV5 to TRBJ2-3; the D gene is possibly TRBD1 (6 bases). CDR3 length equals 14 residues. The germline V gene has CDR1 LGHNA and CDR2 YNLKQL (reference sequence). V was clipped by 4 bases and J by 0 bases, with 8 bases between them. The covered CDR3 bases are TGTGCCAGCAGCCTCAGGGGTAGTGCAGAA. Translated, it gives CASSLRGSAE. The whole CDR3 protein is CASSLRGSAETLYF.

In its sample, this clone was seen many times. The genes and germline here are from mouse. The read stops 4 residues short of the end of the CDR3; the missing end is completed from the germline J gene. V is TRBV13-1 and J is TRBJ1-1, with D possibly TRBD1 on 6 matching bases. In germline, CDR1 is NSHNY, CDR2 SYGAGN. This CDR3 has 11 amino acids. The CDR3 sequence is CASSGTAEVFF. CDR3 DNA, as far as it was read: TGTGCCAGCAGTGGGACAGCA.

Remarks on this clone: Gene names and germline refer to mouse. The read gets to within 4 residues of the CDR3 end, and the germline J gene fills in the rest. Other nucleotide sequences from this sample produce the same CDR3. The chain joins TRBV13-3 to TRBJ1-2; 8 bases fit TRBD1. Germline V lookup: CDR1 NNHDY, CDR2 SYVADS. This CDR3 is 14 amino acids long. Germline trimming cut 5 bases from V and 3 bases from J; bases unmatched to any gene: 6. CDR3 DNA, as far as it was read: TGTGCCAGCAGCGACAGGGGAAGGGACTCC. Its translation is CASSDRGRDS. The full CDR3 is CASSDRGRDSDYTF.

About this clone: Any gene name here is a mouse gene name. The read is 4 residues too short to cover the CDR3 end, so that end is filled in from the germline J gene. The chain employs TRBV31 and TRBJ2-3; weak D call: TRBD1 (7 bases). The V end lost 1 base, the J end lost 1 base, and 9 bases lay between the germline ends. Germline V gene lookup returns CDR1 GKSSPN and CDR2 SITVG. The CDR3 covers 14 residues. The part of the CDR3 DNA that was read is TGTGCCTGGAGTCGCAGGGGGGGTGCAGAA. It yields the protein CAWSRRGGAE. The complete CDR3 protein is CAWSRRGGAETLYF.

This clone was seen more than once but under ten times. Mouse germline and gene names are used. The CDR3 end is not reached by the read, which stops 4 residues before it; the germline J gene fills it in. The chain links TRBV19 to TRBJ2-5; D is possibly TRBD1 (5 bases). CDR3 length: 15 amino acids. Germline V gene lookup returns CDR1 FNHDT and CDR2 SITEND (reference sequence). Trimming pared 3 bases from V and 0 bases from J, leaving 11 bases between. This CDR3 reads CASSTPTVNQDTQYF. CDR3 DNA (partial): TGTGCCAGCAGTACCCCGACAGTTAACCAAGAC.

A word on this clone: Mouse gene names and germline throughout. The missing CDR3 end, 4 residues past where the read stops, is filled in from the germline J gene. Other nucleotide sequences from this sample produce the same CDR3. The rearrangement joins TRBV19 to TRBJ2-3, with TRBD2 identical over 7 bases. This CDR3 comprises 14 residues. Germline values: CDR1 FNHDT, CDR2 SITEND (reference sequence). V lost 2 bases, J lost 2 bases, and 2 bases stayed unmatched. The CDR3 sequence is CASSILGDAETLYF. The CDR3 DNA, read in part, is TGTGCCAGCAGTATTCTGGGGGATGCAGAA.

As regards this clone: Gene and germline names: mouse. The read stops 4 residues short of the end of the CDR3; the missing end is completed from the germline J gene. The genes are TRBV19 and TRBJ2-7; 8 bases agree with TRBD2. CDR1 and CDR2 from the germline V gene are FNHDT and SITEND (reference sequence). There are 13 residues in the CDR3. CDR3 DNA, as far as it was read: TGTGCCAGCAGCCCCGGGGGGGCATAT. Amino acids: CASSPGGAY. The whole CDR3 sequence is CASSPGGAYEQYF.

This clone turned up a few times. Gene names and germline match the mouse. The sequenced fragment ends 4 residues before the CDR3 boundary, so the rest is inferred from the germline J gene. V and J are TRBV13-1 and TRBJ2-5, with 8 bases aligning to TRBD2. CDR1 NSHNY and CDR2 SYGAGN come from the germline V gene. CDR3 length: 15 amino acids. The covered CDR3 bases are TGTGCCAGCAGTGGAAACTGGGGGAGATCAGAC. This gives the protein CASSGNWGRSD. The whole CDR3 protein is CASSGNWGRSDTQYF.